The clone carrying this TCR beta chain was observed a single time. Its specificity is not known. This sample's treatment: some 20 received Ad26.COV2.S at low or high dose, single or two shots; several received placebo; per-sample allocation not given. The investigators took samples on day 63 after the first vaccine or placebo injection. An Ad26 vector was used to express Wuhan-strain SARS-CoV-2 spike as the vaccine. This entry is derived from a study of Ad26.COV2.S vaccination and SARS-CoV-2 variants. Germline CDR1 and CDR2: SNHLY and FYNNEI. The trim removed 7 bases at V and 6 bases at J, leaving 12 bases unmatched. This CDR3 has 14 residues. The method was immunoSEQ multiplex PCR; TCRdb's version includes in-frame clones alone and lacks a portion of them. Here the sample spans around 340,000 clones, about 85% being singletons. Points from the study as a whole: Vaccinated and placebo-treated recipients had similar non-spike TCR breadth. Considerable breadth of spike-specific CD8+ and CD4+ T cell responses has reportedly been documented following vaccination.

This specimen was peripheral blood, taken in a trial of Ad26.COV2.S vaccine versus placebo. The chain recombines TRBV2 with TRBJ2-7; TRBD1 matches 7 bases. This receptor was obtained from a person between 18 and 65 years old who received the Ad26.COV2.S COVID-19 vaccine or a placebo. The CDR3 loop reads CASNARQGLSEQYF. CDR3 bases: TGTGCCAGCAACGCAAGACAGGGCCTCTCCGAGCAGTACTTC.